These 32 T cell receptor beta chains share one sample of origin, sequenced in a study of cytomegalovirus exposure and HLA in healthy donors. With 60 Vbeta and 13 Jbeta primers, the PCR was carried out. The table came from immunoSEQ multiplex PCR; TCRdb's copy has only in-frame clones and leaves some out. This sample carries hundreds of thousands of clones, 70% to 85% of them seen once, and the ten largest clones take around 3.9%. Sequencing was done on a sample of PBMCs. These receptors came from a male donor in good health and CMV-seronegative.

The rearrangement links TRBV15 to TRBJ2-2; D might be TRBD1 (5 bases). The CDR3 runs 14 residues. The V gene's germline CDR1 is LNHNV and CDR2 YYDKDF (reference sequence). Trimming removed 5 bases at V and 2 bases at J, with 9 bases between. CDR3 sequence reads: CATSGRVNTGELFF. For the CDR3, the DNA is TGTGCCACCAGCGGCAGGGTAAACACCGGGGAGCTGTTTTTT.

The chain links TRBV5-5 to TRBJ1-1; D ambiguous. Germline V gene lookup returns CDR1 SGHKS and CDR2 YYEKEE (reference sequence). The CDR3 has 12 residues. Trimming took off 4 bases at V and 11 bases at J, with 15 bases between the two ends. The CDR3 reads CASSLDVGGAFF. The CDR3 nucleotides read TGTGCCAGCAGCCTAGACGTTGGTGGGGCTTTCTTT.

The chain couples TRBV28 to TRBJ2-3; perhaps TRBD2 as D (5 bases). CDR1 and CDR2 from the germline V gene are MDHEN and SYDVKM. V lost 2 bases, J lost 6 bases, and 12 bases lay in between. The CDR3 runs 14 residues. The CDR3 here is CASSLRTGLDTQYF. In nucleotides, the CDR3 is TGTGCCAGCAGTTTACGGACTGGCTTGGATACGCAGTATTTT.

V and J are TRBV29-1 and TRBJ2-5; weak D call: TRBD1 (5 bases). The CDR3 is made up of 13 amino acids. Deletions cut 6 bases from V and 1 base from J, with 12 bases between. Germline V CDR1 and CDR2: SQVTM, ANQGSEA. The chain's CDR3 is CSVNRSPQETQYF. Written as DNA, the CDR3 is TGCAGCGTCAACAGGAGTCCCCAAGAGACCCAGTACTTC.

V and J are TRBV7-2 and TRBJ2-3; TRBD1 matches 9 bases. V dropped 1 base and J dropped 8; count of bases not matched to a gene: 4. CDR3 length: 14 residues. Germline lookup yields CDR1 SGHTA and CDR2 FQGNSA. The CDR3 loop reads CASSLDGTGPTQYF. For the CDR3, the DNA is TGTGCCAGCAGCTTAGACGGGACAGGGCCTACGCAGTATTTT.

This chain links TRBV6-5 with TRBJ2-7; 7 bases match TRBD1. The V gene end was trimmed by 4 bases and the J gene end by 5 bases; junction bases not matched to a gene: 5. The CDR3 extends over 13 amino acids. Germline CDR1 MNHEY, CDR2 SVGAGI. The CDR3, as DNA: TGTGCCAGCAGTTGGGACAGAACGGACGAGCAGTACTTC. Amino acid sequence: CASSWDRTDEQYF.

There are a few counts of this clone. The rearrangement joins TRBV18 to TRBJ2-1, with 11 bases lining up with TRBD2. V was pared by 3 bases and J by 9 bases, with 7 bases of the junction left unmatched. Germline CDR1 is KGHSH and CDR2 is LQKENI. There are 15 residues in the CDR3. The CDR3 spells CASSPALAGVGEQFF. The CDR3 DNA sequence: TGTGCCAGCTCACCGGCACTAGCGGGAGTCGGTGAGCAGTTCTTC.

This clone was seen a single time. The rearrangement uses TRBV6-5 and TRBJ2-1, with D perhaps matching TRBD2 (5 bases). CDR1 is MNHEY, CDR2 SVGAGI, per germline. The ends were cut back, 0 bases at V and 5 bases at J, with 11 bases in the middle. This CDR3 has 15 residues. Written as DNA, the CDR3 is TGTGCCAGCAGTTACTCGAGAGGGTACAACAATGAGCAGTTCTTC. As protein: CASSYSRGYNNEQFF.

The V and J genes are TRBV9 and TRBJ2-7, with 7 bases matching TRBD1. Trimming removed 4 bases from V and 1 base from J; junction bases left unmatched: 8. This CDR3 region has 15 residues. Germline values: CDR1 SGDLS, CDR2 YYNGEE. CDR3 bases: TGTGCCAGCAGCCCGGGACAGACGCCTTCCTACGAGCAGTACTTC. Protein sequence: CASSPGQTPSYEQYF.

The chain carries TRBV5-6 and TRBJ2-5; 8 bases align to TRBD1. The CDR3 runs to 13 residues. The V and J ends lost 2 bases and 10 bases, in that order; junction bases with no gene match: 7. Germline CDR1 SGHDT, CDR2 YYEEEE. The CDR3 sequence: CASSLRDRPYQYF. CDR3 coding DNA: TGTGCCAGCAGCTTAAGGGACAGGCCATACCAGTACTTC.

This chain joins TRBV2 and TRBJ2-4; the D gene is possibly TRBD1 (6 bases). The length of the CDR3 is 16 residues. From germline, CDR1 is SNHLY and CDR2 FYNNEI. The V gene lost 4 bases and the J gene lost 5 bases, with 18 bases spanning the gap. The CDR3 DNA sequence: TGTGCCAGCAGTGGAACAGAACAGGGAGATCAAAACATTCAGTACTTC. It translates to CASSGTEQGDQNIQYF.

The rearrangement joins TRBV7-9 to TRBJ2-1; no definite D call. Trimming shortened V by 9 bases and J by 0 bases, and 12 bases separated the two germline ends. The CDR3 is made up of 14 amino acids. Germline V lookup: CDR1 SEHNR, CDR2 FQNEAQ (reference sequence). CDR3 amino acids: CASLEQSSYNEQFF. Written as DNA, the CDR3 is TGTGCCAGTTTGGAACAGAGCTCCTACAATGAGCAGTTCTTC.

CDR3: CASSFTPSYEQYF. DNA for the CDR3: TGTGCCAGCAGCTTCACTCCCTCCTACGAGCAGTACTTC. The rearrangement joins TRBV5-5 to TRBJ2-7, with D hard to call. V lost 2 bases, J lost 0 bases, and 6 bases lay in between. CDR3 size: 13 residues. Germline values: CDR1 SGHKS, CDR2 YYEKEE (reference sequence).

The gene calls are TRBV28 and TRBJ2-3; 11 nucleotides agree with TRBD2. This CDR3 is built from 19 residues. Germline assignment: CDR1 MDHEN and CDR2 SYDVKM. V gave up 7 bases and J gave up 0 bases; unmatched junction bases: 15. In DNA, the CDR3 is TGTGCCAGCATGACGCTGGTAGCGGGAGGGGGAACTAGCACAGATACGCAGTATTTT. Residues: CASMTLVAGGGTSTDTQYF.

The chain recombines TRBV7-6 with TRBJ2-7, with 7 bases matching TRBD1. There are 14 residues in the CDR3. Germline V lookup: CDR1 SGHVS, CDR2 FNYEAQ. V was clipped by 2 bases and J by 7 bases; unmatched bases: 8. CDR3: CASSLSTGSDEQYF. In DNA form, the CDR3 reads TGTGCCAGCAGCTTATCGACAGGGTCTGATGAGCAGTACTTC.

The chain couples TRBV15 to TRBJ2-3; TRBD1 matches at 8 bases. This CDR3 region has 15 residues. From germline, CDR1 is LNHNV and CDR2 YYDKDF (reference sequence). The trim removed 4 bases at V and 2 bases at J, leaving 5 bases unmatched. The CDR3 DNA reads as TGTGCCACCAGCACCCAGGGGGCGTTCACAGATACGCAGTATTTT. Amino acid sequence: CATSTQGAFTDTQYF.

The chain recombines TRBV19 with TRBJ1-5; no definite D call. Trimming stripped 4 bases from V and 6 bases from J, with 10 bases between. The CDR3 runs to 13 residues. Germline lookup yields CDR1 LNHDA and CDR2 SQIVND (reference sequence). CDR3 DNA sequence: TGTGCCAGTAGTAAGACACCAGGTCAGCCCCAGCATTTT. Translation: CASSKTPGQPQHF.

The chain links TRBV11-3 to TRBJ2-1; 7 bases agree with TRBD1. The germline gives CDR1 SGHNT, CDR2 YENEEA. With 5 bases clipped from V and 0 bases from J, the junction kept 7 bases outside the gene matches. This CDR3 is 16 amino acids long. The CDR3 bases are TGTGCCAGCAGCGCCCGACAGGGCGGCTCCTACAATGAGCAGTTCTTC. This encodes CASSARQGGSYNEQFF. Full variable domain (remainder filled in from reference TRBV11-3 and TRBJ2-1): EAGVVQSPRYKIIEKKQPVAFWCNPISGHNTLYWYLQNLGQGPELLIRYENEEAVDDSQLPKDRFSAERLKGVDSTLKIQPAELGDSAVYLCASSARQGGSYNEQFFGPGTRLTVL.

The chain is built from TRBV27 and TRBJ2-2; D uncertain. This CDR3 is built from 14 residues. Germline V gene data show CDR1 as MNHEY and CDR2 as SMNVEV (reference sequence). V lost 0 bases to trimming and J lost 6 bases, with 8 bases between them. CDR3: CASSLSSAAGELFF. DNA for the CDR3: TGTGCCAGCAGTTTATCGAGCGCAGCCGGGGAGCTGTTTTTT.

This clone was detected once. The rearrangement uses TRBV6-5 and TRBJ2-7; D is possibly TRBD2 (6 bases). Trimming pared 4 bases from V and 4 bases from J, leaving 14 bases between. Germline V gives CDR1 MNHEY, CDR2 SVGAGI. The CDR3 loop spans 14 amino acids. The CDR3 region has the DNA TGTGCCAGCAGTTCCTGGACTACCCGATACGAGCAGTACTTC. This translates into CASSSWTTRYEQYF.

This clone appeared once. One junction end does not reproduce the germline sequence, and a read error may be involved. The V call is TRBV7-9, the J call TRBJ1-5; TRBD1 might be the D (6 bases). The CDR3 loop spans 15 amino acids. The germline gives CDR1 SEHNR, CDR2 FQNEAQ (reference sequence). CDR3 sequence: CSSSPSGVSNQPQHF. Here the CDR3 DNA reads TGTTCCAGCAGCCCCTCAGGGGTTAGCAATCAGCCCCAGCATTTT.

This chain connects TRBV5-1 to TRBJ1-1; no reliable D call. Germline CDR1 SGHRS, CDR2 YFSETQ. This CDR3 has 16 residues. Trimming removed 0 bases at V and 5 bases at J, with 17 bases between. The CDR3 reads CASSLGVGPRGTEAFF. The DNA of the CDR3 is TGCGCCAGCAGCTTGGGGGTCGGGCCCCGAGGGACTGAAGCTTTCTTT. The variable domain in full, completed from reference TRBV5-1 and TRBJ1-1, reads KAGVTQTPRYLIKTRGQQVTLSCSPISGHRSVSWYQQTPGQGLQFLFEYFSETQRNKGNFPGRFSGRQFSNSRSEMNVSTLELGDSALYLCASSLGVGPRGTEAFFGQGTRLTVV.

The rearrangement joins TRBV2 to TRBJ1-4; 7 nucleotides match TRBD1. This CDR3 is 14 amino acids long. Germline CDR1 SNHLY, CDR2 FYNNEI. V shed 7 bases and J 8 bases; nucleotides not matched to a gene: 10. DNA of the CDR3: TGTGCCAGCACCCCCCGACAGGGTGGAGAAAAACTGTTTTTT. Amino acids: CASTPRQGGEKLFF.

This chain connects TRBV4-1 to TRBJ2-5, with D possibly being TRBD1 (6 bases). CDR1 is MGHRA, CDR2 YSYEKL, per germline. The CDR3 runs 17 residues. V gave up 0 bases and J gave up 1 base, with 15 bases separating them. CDR3 DNA: TGCGCCAGCAGCCAAGATTGGGGGCGTAAATTCCAAGAGACCCAGTACTTC. It translates to CASSQDWGRKFQETQYF.

The chain combines TRBV10-2 with TRBJ2-7, with 7 positions matching TRBD2. Germline V CDR1 and CDR2: WSHSY, SAAADI. This CDR3 has 13 amino acids. The trim removed 7 bases at V and 2 bases at J, leaving 5 bases unmatched. CDR3 protein: CASTRGRAYEQYF. The CDR3 DNA is TGCGCCAGCACCCGAGGGAGGGCCTACGAGCAGTACTTC.

The chain links TRBV6-1 to TRBJ2-3, with D tentatively TRBD1 (5 bases). Trimming shortened V by 6 bases and J by 0 bases, and 10 bases separated the two germline ends. Germline V CDR1 and CDR2: MNHNS, SASEGT. The CDR3 has 14 amino acids. The CDR3 protein is CASSQTASTDTQYF. Written as DNA, the CDR3 is TGTGCCAGCAGCCAGACAGCTAGCACAGATACGCAGTATTTT.

The chain couples TRBV5-6 to TRBJ1-5; 8 bases line up with TRBD1. V dropped 4 bases and J dropped 6; count of bases not matched to a gene: 9. From germline, CDR1 is SGHDT and CDR2 YYEEEE. The CDR3 runs 15 residues. The CDR3 sequence: CASSPRGLVIQPQHF. DNA for the CDR3: TGTGCCAGCAGCCCCAGGGGGCTGGTAATTCAGCCCCAGCATTTT.

The gene calls are TRBV7-9 and TRBJ1-2; 7 bases are a match to TRBD1. CDR1 is SEHNR, CDR2 FQNEAQ, per germline (reference sequence). The CDR3 length is 15 residues. V trimming: 5 bases; J trimming: 1 base; junction bases outside the gene matches: 7. CDR3 bases: TGTGCCAGCAGCGCCAACAGGGGACGTAACTATGGCTACACCTTC. It translates to CASSANRGRNYGYTF.

The chain couples TRBV5-1 to TRBJ1-3; D call uncertain. The CDR3 length is 15 residues. The germline V and J ends were trimmed by 0 bases and 0 bases, with 7 bases remaining between them. The germline CDR1 and CDR2 sequences are SGHRS and YFSETQ. The CDR3 DNA reads TGCGCCAGCAGCTTGGCCGCAGGCTCTGGAAACACCATATATTTT. Translation gives CASSLAAGSGNTIYF.

The chain has TRBV28 and TRBJ1-3; D is uncertain. Trimming took 5 bases from V and 0 from J, leaving 11 bases between them. The V gene's germline CDR1 is MDHEN and CDR2 SYDVKM. The CDR3 length is 15 residues. CDR3 loop: CASSEAGDSGNTIYF. The CDR3 nucleotides read TGTGCCAGCAGTGAGGCCGGGGACTCTGGAAACACCATATATTTT.

V is TRBV7-9 and J is TRBJ2-7; the D gene is possibly TRBD2 (7 bases). Germline CDR1 and CDR2: SEHNR and FQNEAQ (reference sequence). V was trimmed by 4 bases and J by 2 bases, leaving 18 bases between them. This CDR3 is built from 16 residues. CDR3 nucleotide sequence: TGTGCCAGCAGCTCTTGGGGGGGGCTCAAAACCTACGAGCAGTACTTC. Its protein product is CASSSWGGLKTYEQYF.

In DNA, the CDR3 is TGTGCCATCAGATCGGACAGGGGAGGGGACAATCAGCCCCAGCATTTT. It is translated as CAIRSDRGGDNQPQHF. The rearrangement links TRBV10-3 to TRBJ1-5; 9 bases map to TRBD1. Germline V CDR1 and CDR2: ENHRY, SYGVKD. This CDR3 spans 16 amino acids. Germline trimming cut 6 bases from V and 3 bases from J; bases unmatched to any gene: 9.